The 2 T cell receptor beta chains below all came from one sample that was sequenced in a study of blood T cells in healthy people across ages. A second PCR of roughly 7 to 11 cycles used a sample-barcoded 5' primer and a J-beta primer mix. TCRdb re-called the 5' RACE reads with MiXCR, one entry per CDR3 protein. The data contain about 800,000 distinct CDR3 sequences, 25% of them singletons. Separately, the same data were catalogued under a study of T cells of mothers and their children.

Sequenced input: blood. All receptors derive from a boy aged 5-17 years in good health.

A few counts support this clonotype. The rearrangement links TRBV29-1 to TRBJ2-5; D is uncertain. The germline V and J ends were trimmed by 5 bases and 2 bases, with 12 bases remaining between them. Germline V gene data show CDR1 as SQVTM and CDR2 as ANQGSEA. The CDR3 covers 13 residues. This CDR3 reads CSVLGGFQETQYF. The DNA for the CDR3 is TGCAGCGTTCTGGGCGGTTTTCAAGAGACCCAGTACTTC. The full variable domain, its missing parts supplied by reference TRBV29-1 and TRBJ2-5, is SAVISQKPSRDICQRGTSLTIQCQVDSQVTMMFWYRQQPGQSLTLIATANQGSEATYESGFVIDKFPISRPNLTFSTLTVSNMSPEDSSIYLCSVLGGFQETQYFGPGTRLLVL.

This clonotype was seen just once. The junction differs from germline at one of its ends, possibly a read error. The chain employs TRBV6-5 and TRBJ1-2, with D perhaps TRBD1 (5 bases). The CDR3 runs 15 residues. Looked up from germline, CDR1 is MNHEY and CDR2 is SVGAGI. CDR3 DNA: TGTGCCAGCAGTACACAGGCGCGCGATCACTATGACTACACCTTC. This translates into CASSTQARDHYDYTF.